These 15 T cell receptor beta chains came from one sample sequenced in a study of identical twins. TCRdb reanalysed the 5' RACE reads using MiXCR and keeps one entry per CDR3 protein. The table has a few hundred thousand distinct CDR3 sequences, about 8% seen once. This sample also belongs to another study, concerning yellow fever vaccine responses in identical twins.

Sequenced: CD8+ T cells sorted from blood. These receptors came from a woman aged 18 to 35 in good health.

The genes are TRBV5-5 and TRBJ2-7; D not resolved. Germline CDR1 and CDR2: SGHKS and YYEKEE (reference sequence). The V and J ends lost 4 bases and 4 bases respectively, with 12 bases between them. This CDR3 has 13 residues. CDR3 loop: CASSPHPRYEQYF. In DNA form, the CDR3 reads TGTGCCAGCAGCCCTCACCCTAGATACGAGCAGTACTTC.

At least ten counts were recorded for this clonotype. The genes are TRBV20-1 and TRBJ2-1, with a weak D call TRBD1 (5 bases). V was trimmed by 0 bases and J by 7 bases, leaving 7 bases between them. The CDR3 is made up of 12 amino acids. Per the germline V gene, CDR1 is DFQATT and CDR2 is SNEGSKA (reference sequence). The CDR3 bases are TGCAGTGCTAGAGAACAGGTTAATGAGCAGTTCTTC. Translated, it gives CSAREQVNEQFF.

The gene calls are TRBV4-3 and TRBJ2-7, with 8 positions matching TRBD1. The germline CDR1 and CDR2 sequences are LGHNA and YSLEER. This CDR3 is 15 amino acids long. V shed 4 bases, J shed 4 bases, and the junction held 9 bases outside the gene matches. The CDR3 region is CASSPYSGTGYEQYF. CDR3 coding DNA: TGCGCCAGCAGCCCATACTCTGGGACAGGTTACGAGCAGTACTTC.

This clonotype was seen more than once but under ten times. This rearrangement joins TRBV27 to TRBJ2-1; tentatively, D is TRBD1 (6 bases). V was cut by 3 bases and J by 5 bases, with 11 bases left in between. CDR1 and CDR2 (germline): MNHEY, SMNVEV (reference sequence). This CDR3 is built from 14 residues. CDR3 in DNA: TGTGCCAGCAGTTTTCGGGGACAAAACAATGAGCAGTTCTTC. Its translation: CASSFRGQNNEQFF.

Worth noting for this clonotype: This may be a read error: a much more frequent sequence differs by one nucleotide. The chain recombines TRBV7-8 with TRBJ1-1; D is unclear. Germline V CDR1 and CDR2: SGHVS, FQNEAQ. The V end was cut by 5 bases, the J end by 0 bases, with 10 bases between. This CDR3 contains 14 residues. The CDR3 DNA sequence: TGTGCCAGCAGCCCCCTCCGGTTGAACACTGAAGCTTTCTTT. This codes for CASSPLRLNTEAFF.

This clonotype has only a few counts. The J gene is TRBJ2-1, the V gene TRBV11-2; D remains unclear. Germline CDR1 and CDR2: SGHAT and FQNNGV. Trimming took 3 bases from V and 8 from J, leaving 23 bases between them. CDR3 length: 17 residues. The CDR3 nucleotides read TGTGCCAGCAGCTTCCCCCACTCCGGCCTCGCAAGCGATGAGCAGTTCTTC. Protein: CASSFPHSGLASDEQFF.

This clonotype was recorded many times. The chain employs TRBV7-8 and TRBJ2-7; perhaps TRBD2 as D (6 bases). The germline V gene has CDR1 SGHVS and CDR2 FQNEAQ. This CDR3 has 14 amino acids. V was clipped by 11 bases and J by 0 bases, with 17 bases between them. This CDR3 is CASSSAMSSYEQYF. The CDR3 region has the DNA TGTGCCTCATCTAGCGCCATGAGCTCCTACGAGCAGTACTTC.

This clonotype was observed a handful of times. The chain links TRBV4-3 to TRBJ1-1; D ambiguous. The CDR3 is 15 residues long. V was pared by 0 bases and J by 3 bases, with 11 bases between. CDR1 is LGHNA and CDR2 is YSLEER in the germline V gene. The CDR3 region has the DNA TGCGCCAGCAGCCAAGATCGGGGAATTGACACTGAAGCTTTCTTT. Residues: CASSQDRGIDTEAFF.

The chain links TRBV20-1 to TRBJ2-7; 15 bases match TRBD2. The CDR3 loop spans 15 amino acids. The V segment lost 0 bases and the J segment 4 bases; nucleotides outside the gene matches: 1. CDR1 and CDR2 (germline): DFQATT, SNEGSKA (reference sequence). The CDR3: CSARDGTSGRYEQYF. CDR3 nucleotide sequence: TGCAGTGCTAGAGACGGGACTAGCGGGAGGTACGAGCAGTACTTC.

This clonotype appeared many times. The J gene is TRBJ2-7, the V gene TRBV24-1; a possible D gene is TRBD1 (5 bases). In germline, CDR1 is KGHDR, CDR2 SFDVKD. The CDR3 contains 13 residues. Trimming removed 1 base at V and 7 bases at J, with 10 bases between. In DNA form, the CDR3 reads TGTGCCACCAGTGATTTAAGGGGTGGAGAGCAGTACTTC. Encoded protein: CATSDLRGGEQYF.

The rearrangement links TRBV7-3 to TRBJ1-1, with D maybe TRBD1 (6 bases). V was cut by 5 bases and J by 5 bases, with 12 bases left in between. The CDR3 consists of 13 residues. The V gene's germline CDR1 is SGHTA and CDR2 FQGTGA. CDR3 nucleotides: TGTGCCAGCAGCCCAACAGGGTTAACTGAAGCTTTCTTT. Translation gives CASSPTGLTEAFF.

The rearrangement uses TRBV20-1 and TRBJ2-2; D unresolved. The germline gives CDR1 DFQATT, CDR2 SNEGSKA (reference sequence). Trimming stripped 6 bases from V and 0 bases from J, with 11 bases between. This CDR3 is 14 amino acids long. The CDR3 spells CSASGSTNTGELFF. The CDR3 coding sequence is TGCAGTGCATCAGGCAGTACGAACACCGGGGAGCTGTTTTTT.

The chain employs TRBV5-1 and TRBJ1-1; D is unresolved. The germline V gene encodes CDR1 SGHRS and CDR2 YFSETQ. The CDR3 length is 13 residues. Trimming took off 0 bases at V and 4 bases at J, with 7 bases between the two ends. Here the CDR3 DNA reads TGCGCCAGCAGCTTGGAAGGTTGCACTGAAGCTTTCTTT. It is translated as CASSLEGCTEAFF.

CDR3 protein: CASSPNSGGLADTQYF. The CDR3 bases are TGTGCCAGCAGCCCGAATAGCGGGGGGCTCGCAGATACGCAGTATTTT. The V and J genes are TRBV7-8 and TRBJ2-3; 10 positions match TRBD2. The V segment lost 5 bases and the J segment 4 bases; nucleotides outside the gene matches: 9. CDR1 and CDR2 from the germline V gene are SGHVS and FQNEAQ. This CDR3 comprises 16 residues.

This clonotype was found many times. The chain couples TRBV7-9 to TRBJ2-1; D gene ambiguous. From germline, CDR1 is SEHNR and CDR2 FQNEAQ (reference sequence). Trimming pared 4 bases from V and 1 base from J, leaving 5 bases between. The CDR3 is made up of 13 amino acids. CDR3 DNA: TGTGCCAGCAGCTCGACTTCCTACAATGAGCAGTTCTTC. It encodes CASSSTSYNEQFF.